This TCR beta chain stems from a study of blood T cell repertoires in COVID-19. Looking at the study overall: Both acute and convalescent COVID-19 samples were obtained from the United States, Italy and Spain. T cells, B-cell-depleted T cells, or PBMCs supplied cDNA or gDNA.

V trimming: 6 bases; J trimming: 4 bases; junction bases outside the gene matches: 7. The CDR3 extends over 14 amino acids. Germline V gene sequence: CDR1 SGHAT, CDR2 FQNNGV. Authors' data handling: Researchers report that nucleated cell counts were estimated from reference gene primer amplification. Clones were sequenced by immunoSEQ multiplex PCR, and TCRdb holds only the in-frame ones, with some missing. The DNA gave D and trimming, while V, J and clone size come from that table. The sample shows approximately 250,000 clones, about four fifths of them seen only once. The sequencing input was peripheral blood. This chain connects TRBV11-2 to TRBJ2-7; 9 bases match TRBD1. The clonotype originates from a middle-aged man with acute or convalescent COVID-19. For the CDR3, the DNA is TGTGCCAGCAGACCCGGGACAGGGTTGTACGAGCAGTACTTC. This encodes CASRPGTGLYEQYF.